One and the same sample provided the 18 T cell receptor beta chains below, sequenced in a study of blood T cell repertoires in COVID-19. Clones were sequenced by immunoSEQ multiplex PCR, and TCRdb holds only the in-frame ones, with some missing. The sample carries fewer than 100,000 clones, over 75% recorded once. The specimen was peripheral blood. All receptors derive from a woman older than 75 with acute or convalescent COVID-19.

This chain links TRBV7-2 with TRBJ1-5; 11 bases are shared with TRBD1. The CDR3 contains 15 residues. The V and J ends lost 5 bases and 6 bases, in that order; junction bases with no gene match: 6. In germline, CDR1 is SGHTA, CDR2 FQGNSA. The CDR3 nucleotides read TGTGCCAGCAGCACGGGACAGGGGGGCTCTCAGCCCCAGCATTTT. This codes for CASSTGQGGSQPQHF.

The gene calls are TRBV7-8 and TRBJ2-5; 10 bases are a match to TRBD1. The CDR3 covers 15 residues. After removal of 5 bases from V and 2 bases from J, the junction contained 5 bases not matched to a gene. Germline CDR1 SGHVS, CDR2 FQNEAQ. The DNA for the CDR3 is TGTGCCAGCAGCACGGGACAGGGGAAACAAGAGACCCAGTACTTC. This translates into CASSTGQGKQETQYF.

The chain recombines TRBV15 with TRBJ1-6; 8 bases match TRBD1. CDR3 length: 15 amino acids. Per germline, CDR1 LNHNV and CDR2 YYDKDF (reference sequence). The ends lost 3 bases at V and 8 bases at J; junction bases unmatched: 6. CDR3 nucleotide sequence: TGTGCCACCAGCAGTAAGGACAGGGTTGATTCACCCCTCCACTTT. Translated, it gives CATSSKDRVDSPLHF.

The chain carries TRBV5-6 and TRBJ1-2; D is ambiguous. The V end was cut by 0 bases, the J end by 2 bases, with 11 bases between. This CDR3 is 15 amino acids long. Per the germline V gene, CDR1 is SGHDT and CDR2 is YYEEEE. The CDR3 spells CASSLGYAGNYGYTF. CDR3 nucleotides: TGTGCCAGCAGCTTGGGTTACGCAGGAAACTATGGCTACACCTTC.

This sequence joins TRBV18 and TRBJ1-2; 7 bases agree with TRBD1. V was clipped by 0 bases and J by 7 bases; unmatched bases: 8. The CDR3 consists of 15 residues. Germline lookup yields CDR1 KGHSH and CDR2 LQKENI. The DNA for the CDR3 is TGTGCCAGCTCACCACCGGTCGGTTCAGGGGGTGGCTACACCTTC. It is translated as CASSPPVGSGGGYTF.

The chain has TRBV7-8 and TRBJ2-1; maybe TRBD2 (6 bases). This CDR3 is 15 amino acids long. V shed 5 bases and J shed 7 bases, with 18 bases lying between them. CDR1 is SGHVS and CDR2 is FQNEAQ in the germline V gene. Here the CDR3 reads CASSAGSNRENEQFF. In DNA, the CDR3 is TGTGCCAGCAGCGCCGGGAGTAACAGAGAGAATGAGCAGTTCTTC.

CDR3 coding DNA: TGTGCCACTGAGGAATCAGGGTTGGCTTTCTTT. Its protein is CATEESGLAFF. V usage is TRBV6-5 and J usage is TRBJ1-1, with D perhaps TRBD1 (5 bases). The CDR3 contains 11 residues. V lost 10 bases and J 11 bases, leaving 17 bases between the germline ends. Germline V CDR1 and CDR2: MNHEY, SVGAGI.

The genes are TRBV5-1 and TRBJ2-2; 10 bases match TRBD1. CDR1 and CDR2 (germline): SGHRS, YFSETQ. The CDR3 spans 16 residues. V shed 6 bases, J shed 2 bases, and the junction held 7 bases outside the gene matches. CDR3 region: CASTRQTGGNTGELFF. The CDR3 region has the DNA TGCGCCAGCACCCGACAGACAGGGGGCAACACCGGGGAGCTGTTTTTT.

This chain connects TRBV10-3 to TRBJ1-1, with a weak D call TRBD1 (5 bases). CDR3 size: 15 residues. From germline, CDR1 is ENHRY and CDR2 SYGVKD. V lost 3 bases and J 2 bases, leaving 13 bases between the germline ends. The CDR3 loop is CAISDVTGINTEAFF. CDR3 in DNA: TGTGCCATCAGTGACGTAACAGGAATAAACACTGAAGCTTTCTTT.

The genes are TRBV11-2 and TRBJ2-2; D might be TRBD2 (6 bases). The CDR3 length is 16 residues. Germline assignment: CDR1 SGHAT and CDR2 FQNNGV. V was shortened by 0 bases and J by 6 bases, with 14 bases between the two germline ends. The CDR3 sequence is CASSLEAGRRSGELFF. In nucleotides, the CDR3 is TGTGCCAGCAGCTTAGAGGCGGGGCGGCGATCCGGGGAGCTGTTTTTT.

The CDR3 loop is CASSMTGDPSYEQYF. For the CDR3, the DNA is TGTGCCAGTAGTATGACAGGGGACCCCTCTTACGAGCAGTACTTC. The chain links TRBV19 to TRBJ2-7; 8 bases align to TRBD1. V gave up 3 bases and J gave up 4 bases; unmatched junction bases: 8. The CDR3 extends over 15 amino acids. Germline V gene sequence: CDR1 LNHDA, CDR2 SQIVND (reference sequence). Combining the CDR3 with reference TRBV19 and TRBJ2-7 gives the whole variable domain DGGITQSPKYLFRKEGQNVTLSCEQNLNHDAMYWYRQDPGQGLRLIYYSQIVNDFQKGDIAEGYSVSREKKESFPLTVTSAQKNPTAFYLCASSMTGDPSYEQYFGPGTRLTVT.

For the CDR3, the DNA is TGTGCCAGTAGTATGATCCTGCCCCGCAGGAACACTGAAGCTTTCTTT. Its translation: CASSMILPRRNTEAFF. V and J are TRBV19 and TRBJ1-1; D remains ambiguous. Trimming took 3 bases from V and 1 from J, leaving 15 bases between them. Germline loops: CDR1 LNHDA, CDR2 SQIVND (reference sequence). The CDR3 totals 16 residues. The whole variable domain, filled in from reference TRBV19 and TRBJ1-1, reads DGGITQSPKYLFRKEGQNVTLSCEQNLNHDAMYWYRQDPGQGLRLIYYSQIVNDFQKGDIAEGYSVSREKKESFPLTVTSAQKNPTAFYLCASSMILPRRNTEAFFGQGTRLTVV.

The chain links TRBV5-5 to TRBJ1-2, with 9 bases matching TRBD1. This CDR3 has 13 residues. Per germline, CDR1 SGHKS and CDR2 YYEKEE (reference sequence). With V trimmed by 3 bases and J by 8 bases, 5 bases remained unmatched. The DNA for the CDR3 is TGTGCCAGCAGCTCACAGGGGGCGGAGGGCTACACCTTC. Translation gives CASSSQGAEGYTF.

The V and J genes are TRBV4-1 and TRBJ2-1, with 15 bases aligning to TRBD2. CDR3 length equals 19 residues. V was clipped by 4 bases and J by 1 base; unmatched bases: 8. The germline V gene has CDR1 MGHRA and CDR2 YSYEKL. The DNA of the CDR3 is TGCGCCAGCAGCCCCGGGACTAGCGGGGGGCCAGGGTCCTACAATGAGCAGTTCTTC. Protein: CASSPGTSGGPGSYNEQFF.

To note about this clone: The sample holds other DNA sequences that translate to the same CDR3. The CDR3 DNA reads as TGTGCCAGTAGTATATCGGGGGGCACAGATACGCAGTATTTT. Amino acid sequence: CASSISGGTDTQYF. This chain links TRBV19 with TRBJ2-3, with D tentatively TRBD2 (6 bases). V gave up 2 bases and J gave up 1 base, with 7 bases separating them. Germline loops: CDR1 LNHDA, CDR2 SQIVND (reference sequence). The CDR3 has 14 amino acids.

This clone has a handful of counts. This rearrangement joins TRBV9 to TRBJ1-2; TRBD1 aligns across 7 bases. This CDR3 region has 17 residues. V lost 3 bases to trimming and J lost 5 bases; unmatched junction nucleotides: 16. The germline CDR1 and CDR2 sequences are SGDLS and YYNGEE. CDR3 residues: CASSESSGTEPLYGYTF. The CDR3 DNA is TGTGCCAGCAGCGAATCTTCCGGGACAGAACCCCTTTATGGCTACACCTTC.

The rearrangement uses TRBV18 and TRBJ2-7; D not resolved. This CDR3 comprises 13 residues. Germline CDR1 reads KGHSH; CDR2 reads LQKENI. V gave up 4 bases and J gave up 0 bases, with 7 bases separating them. CDR3 loop: CASSRASSYEQYF. The CDR3 coding sequence is TGTGCCAGCTCACGGGCCAGCTCCTACGAGCAGTACTTC.

DNA for the CDR3: TGTGCCAGCAGTGATCGACACCGCGAGACCCAGTACTTC. It is translated as CASSDRHRETQYF. This chain connects TRBV6-1 to TRBJ2-5; D remains ambiguous. Germline CDR1 MNHNS, CDR2 SASEGT. This CDR3 region has 13 residues. The V and J ends lost 3 bases and 5 bases respectively, with 10 bases between them.